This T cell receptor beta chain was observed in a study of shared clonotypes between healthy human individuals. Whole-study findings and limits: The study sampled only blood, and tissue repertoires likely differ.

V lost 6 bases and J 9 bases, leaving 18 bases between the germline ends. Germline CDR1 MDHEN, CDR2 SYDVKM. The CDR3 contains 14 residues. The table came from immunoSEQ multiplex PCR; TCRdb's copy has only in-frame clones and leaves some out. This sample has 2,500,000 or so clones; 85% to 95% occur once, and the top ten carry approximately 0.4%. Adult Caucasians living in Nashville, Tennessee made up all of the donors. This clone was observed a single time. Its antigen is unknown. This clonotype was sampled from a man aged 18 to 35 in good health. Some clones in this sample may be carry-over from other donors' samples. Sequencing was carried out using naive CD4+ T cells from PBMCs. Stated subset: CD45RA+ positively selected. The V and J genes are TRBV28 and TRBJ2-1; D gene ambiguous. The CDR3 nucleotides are TGTGCCAGCAGACCGACTTGGGATCGTTCTGAGCAGTTCTTC. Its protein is CASRPTWDRSEQFF.